Following are 16 T cell receptor beta chains from one sample sequenced in a study of shared clonotypes between healthy human individuals. Profiled with immunoSEQ multiplex PCR; TCRdb holds only in-frame clones, not every one. This table holds approximately 470,000 clones, over 75% found once. Material: PBMCs. Source of these receptors: a woman in her forties in good health. Some clones in this sample may be carry-over from other donors' samples.

The V gene is TRBV9, the J gene TRBJ1-1; no clear D. Trimming shortened V by 4 bases and J by 4 bases, and 11 bases separated the two germline ends. This CDR3 is 13 amino acids long. Per the germline V gene, CDR1 is SGDLS and CDR2 is YYNGEE. CDR3 protein: CASSLTRSTEAFF. DNA for the CDR3: TGTGCCAGCAGCCTGACTAGGAGCACTGAAGCTTTCTTT.

This sequence joins TRBV11-1 and TRBJ2-2, with D perhaps matching TRBD1 or TRBD2 (5 bases each). Trimming stripped 3 bases from V and 0 bases from J, with 8 bases between. The CDR3 sequence is 15 residues long. Germline CDR1 is SGHAT and CDR2 is FQDESV (reference sequence). This CDR3 reads CASSLGETNTGELFF. CDR3 DNA sequence: TGTGCCAGCAGCTTGGGGGAGACGAACACCGGGGAGCTGTTTTTT.

The CDR3 region is CASSRWGDQPQHF. DNA of the CDR3: TGTGCCAGCAGCCGGTGGGGCGATCAGCCCCAGCATTTT. The chain uses TRBV7-8 and TRBJ1-5; possible D gene TRBD1, 5 bases. The V gene's germline CDR1 is SGHVS and CDR2 FQNEAQ. Trimming shortened V by 5 bases and J by 5 bases, and 10 bases separated the two germline ends. The CDR3 totals 13 residues.

This chain joins TRBV29-1 and TRBJ2-5, with 9 bases matching TRBD2. CDR1 and CDR2 from the germline V gene are SQVTM and ANQGSEA. The CDR3 spans 13 residues. Trimming at V came to 6 bases and at J to 4 bases, leaving 6 bases not matched to a gene. The CDR3 sequence: CSVYSGSGETQYF. The CDR3 DNA reads as TGCAGCGTATATAGCGGGAGCGGAGAGACCCAGTACTTC.

The chain employs TRBV28 and TRBJ2-6, with 9 bases aligning to TRBD1. CDR1 and CDR2 (germline): MDHEN, SYDVKM. Germline trimming cut 5 bases from V and 1 base from J; bases unmatched to any gene: 6. The CDR3 spans 17 residues. CDR3 sequence (DNA): TGTGCCAGCAGTCCTACAGGGGGCCGGTCTGGGGCCAACGTCCTGACTTTC. Translation gives CASSPTGGRSGANVLTF. Together with reference TRBV28 and TRBJ2-6, the CDR3 gives the full variable domain: DVKVTQSSRYLVKRTGEKVFLECVQDMDHENMFWYRQDPGLGLRLIYFSYDVKMKEKGDIPEGYSVSREKKERFSLILESASTNQTSMYLCASSPTGGRSGANVLTFGAGSRLTVL.

V and J are TRBV6-4 and TRBJ2-3, with D perhaps matching TRBD2 (6 bases). The CDR3 is made up of 13 amino acids. Trimming removed 6 bases at V and 2 bases at J, with 9 bases between. Germline V gene sequence: CDR1 MRHNA, CDR2 SNTAGT. The CDR3 region has the DNA TGTGCCAGCAGGCGGGACCACACAGATACGCAGTATTTT. This sequence encodes CASRRDHTDTQYF.

This rearrangement joins TRBV15 to TRBJ2-5, with D possibly matching TRBD2 (6 bases). The CDR3 spans 13 residues. Germline CDR1 reads LNHNV; CDR2 reads YYDKDF (reference sequence). V gave up 0 bases and J gave up 4 bases, with 6 bases separating them. CDR3 sequence reads: CATSRETRETQYF. DNA for the CDR3: TGTGCCACCAGCAGAGAGACTAGAGAGACCCAGTACTTC.

V and J are TRBV29-1 and TRBJ2-4; D is ambiguous. The length of the CDR3 is 13 residues. V dropped 1 base and J dropped 1 base, with 5 bases sitting between them. The germline CDR1 and CDR2 sequences are SQVTM and ANQGSEA. CDR3 protein: CSVEVGAKNIQYF. The CDR3 nucleotides read TGCAGCGTTGAAGTGGGGGCCAAAAACATTCAGTACTTC.

This clone has just a few counts. The V gene is TRBV15, the J gene TRBJ2-3; D is ambiguous. Trimming cost V 0 bases and J 5 bases, with 6 bases left between them. In germline, CDR1 is LNHNV, CDR2 YYDKDF (reference sequence). The CDR3 loop spans 13 amino acids. The CDR3 loop is CATSRDHGDTQYF. In DNA, the CDR3 is TGTGCCACCAGCAGAGATCATGGAGATACGCAGTATTTT.

To note about this clone: A far larger clone is off by one base, so a read error is likely. The same CDR3 also results from other DNA sequences found in this sample. The rearrangement uses TRBV11-2 and TRBJ2-6; D gene ambiguous. CDR3 length: 15 amino acids. The germline CDR1 and CDR2 sequences are SGHAT and FQNNGV. DNA of the CDR3: TGTGCCAGCAGCTTAAACTTCGGCCAGACCAACGTCCTGACCTTC. It specifies CASSLNFGQTNVLTF. Supplemented by reference TRBV11-2 and TRBJ2-6, the full variable domain reads EAGVAQSPRYKIIEKRQSVAFWCNPISGHATLYWYQQILGQGPKLLIQFQNNGVVDDSQLPKDRFSAERLKGVDSTLKIQPAKLEDSAVYLCASSLNFGQTNVLTFGAGSRLTVL.

The V and J genes are TRBV19 and TRBJ2-7; the D call may be TRBD1 or TRBD2 (5 bases each). The V end lost 2 bases, the J end lost 4 bases, and 18 bases lay between the germline ends. The CDR3 is made up of 16 amino acids. The V gene's germline CDR1 is LNHDA and CDR2 SQIVND (reference sequence). CDR3: CASSIFHEGQGYEQYF. DNA of the CDR3: TGTGCCAGTAGTATATTTCATGAGGGCCAGGGATACGAGCAGTACTTC. The whole variable domain, remainder taken from reference TRBV19 and TRBJ2-7, is DGGITQSPKYLFRKEGQNVTLSCEQNLNHDAMYWYRQDPGQGLRLIYYSQIVNDFQKGDIAEGYSVSREKKESFPLTVTSAQKNPTAFYLCASSIFHEGQGYEQYFGPGTRLTVT.

V usage is TRBV28 and J usage is TRBJ2-4; D possibly uses TRBD1 or TRBD2 (5 bases each). Trimming shortened V by 3 bases and J by 3 bases, and 15 bases separated the two germline ends. The CDR3 is 16 amino acids. Germline CDR1 is MDHEN and CDR2 is SYDVKM. The CDR3 DNA reads as TGTGCCAGCAGTTTCACGGGGACGGGCCTCAAAAACATTCAGTACTTC. Amino acids: CASSFTGTGLKNIQYF.

Points on this clone: This likely reflects a read error, since a far larger clone is one base away. The chain employs TRBV6-1 and TRBJ2-5, with 9 bases fitting TRBD1. This CDR3 is built from 12 residues. V shed 8 bases, J shed 6 bases, and the junction held 4 bases outside the gene matches. CDR1 MNHNS and CDR2 SASEGT come from the germline V gene. The CDR3 DNA follows: TGTGCCAGCGTACAGGGGGCGAAGACCCAGTACTTC. The encoded protein is CASVQGAKTQYF.

About this clone itself: Given a far larger clone just one base away, this is likely a sequencing read error. Other DNA sequences from this sample encode an identical CDR3 as well. The chain carries TRBV27 and TRBJ1-1; 7 nucleotides line up with TRBD1. Germline assignment: CDR1 MNHEY and CDR2 SMNVEV (reference sequence). The CDR3 runs to 14 residues. The CDR3: CASSWDSPEGEAFF. CDR3 coding DNA: TGTGCCAGCAGTTGGGACAGCCCTGAGGGTGAAGCTTTCTTC.

The V call is TRBV10-3, the J call TRBJ2-6; D call uncertain. V gave up 5 bases and J gave up 2 bases, with 4 bases separating them. This CDR3 contains 13 residues. Germline assignment: CDR1 ENHRY and CDR2 SYGVKD. The CDR3 reads CAISPAGANVLTF. The CDR3 DNA sequence: TGTGCCATCAGTCCCGCTGGGGCCAACGTCCTGACTTTC.

This chain links TRBV30 with TRBJ2-3; a weak D match, TRBD1 (6 bases). From germline, CDR1 is GTSNPN and CDR2 SVGIG (reference sequence). This CDR3 is built from 13 residues. Deletions cut 1 base from V and 6 bases from J, with 11 bases between. The CDR3: CAWSETGSDTQYF. The CDR3 region has the DNA TGTGCCTGGAGTGAAACAGGGTCGGATACGCAGTATTTT.